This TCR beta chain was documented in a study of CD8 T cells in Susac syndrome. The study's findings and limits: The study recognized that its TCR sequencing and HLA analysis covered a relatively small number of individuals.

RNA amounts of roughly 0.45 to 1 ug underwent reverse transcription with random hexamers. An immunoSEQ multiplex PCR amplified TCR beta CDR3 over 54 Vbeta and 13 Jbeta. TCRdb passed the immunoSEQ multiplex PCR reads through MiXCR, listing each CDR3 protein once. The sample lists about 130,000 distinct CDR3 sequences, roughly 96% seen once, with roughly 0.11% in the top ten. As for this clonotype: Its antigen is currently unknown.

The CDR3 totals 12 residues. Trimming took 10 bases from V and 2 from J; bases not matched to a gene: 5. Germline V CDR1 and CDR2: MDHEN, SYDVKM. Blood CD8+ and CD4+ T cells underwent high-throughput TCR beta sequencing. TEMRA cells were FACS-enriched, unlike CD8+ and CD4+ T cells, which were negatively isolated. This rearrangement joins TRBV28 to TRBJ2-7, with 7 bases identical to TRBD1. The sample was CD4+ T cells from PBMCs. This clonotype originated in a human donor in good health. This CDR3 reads CATIGQAYEQYF. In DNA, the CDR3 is TGTGCCACTATAGGACAGGCCTACGAGCAGTACTTC.